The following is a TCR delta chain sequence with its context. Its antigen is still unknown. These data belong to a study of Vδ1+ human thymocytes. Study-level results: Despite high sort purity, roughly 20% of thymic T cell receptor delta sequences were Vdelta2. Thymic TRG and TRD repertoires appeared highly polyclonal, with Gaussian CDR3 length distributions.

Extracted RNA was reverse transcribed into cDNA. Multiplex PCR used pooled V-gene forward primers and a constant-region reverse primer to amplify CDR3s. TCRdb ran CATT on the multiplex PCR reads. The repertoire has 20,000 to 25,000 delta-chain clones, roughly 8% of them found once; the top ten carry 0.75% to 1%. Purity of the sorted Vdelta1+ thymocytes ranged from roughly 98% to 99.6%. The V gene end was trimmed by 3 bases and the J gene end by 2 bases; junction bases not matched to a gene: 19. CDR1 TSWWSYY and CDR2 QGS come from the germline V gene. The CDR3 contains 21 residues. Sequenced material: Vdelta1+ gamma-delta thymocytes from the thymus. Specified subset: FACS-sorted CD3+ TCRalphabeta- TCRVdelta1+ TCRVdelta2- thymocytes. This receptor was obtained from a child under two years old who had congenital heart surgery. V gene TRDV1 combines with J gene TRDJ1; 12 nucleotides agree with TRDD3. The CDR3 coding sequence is TGTGCTCTTGGGGACCCCGCCTTCCTACTGGGGGATACTAGGGAGACCGATAAACTCATCTTT. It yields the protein CALGDPAFLLGDTRETDKLIF.